The 30 T cell receptor beta chains in this list originate from one sample, sequenced in a study of shared clonotypes between healthy human individuals (dated by TCRdb to about 2020). CD8 naive samples were CD45RO-negative cells positively selected for CCR7, giving a CD45RA+CCR7+ population that excluded TemRA cells. The library relied on the immunoSEQ multiplex PCR assay. What TCRdb holds here is the immuneACCESS table cut down to in-frame rearrangements. Part of the clones is not present; checked against another copy, under half of the missing clones reflect an unresolved V gene, and the others are unexplained. The sample table holds around 1,900,000 clones, of which approximately 92% were seen once. Under 2% of the sample is held by the ten biggest clonotypes. The sequencing sample was made of naive CD8+ T cells from PBMCs. This specimen's cell subset or site label, per the study, means: CD45RA+CCR7+. The source is a man between 18 and 29 years old in good health. Some clones in this sample may be carry-over from other donors' samples.

The chain has TRBV11-2 and TRBJ1-1, with a tentative D call TRBD1 (5 bases). This CDR3 comprises 13 residues. Trimming removed 7 bases from V and 4 bases from J, with 13 bases in between. The germline V gene has CDR1 SGHAT and CDR2 FQNNGV. CDR3 DNA sequence: TGTGCCAGCACCCTGTGGGGGGGCACTGAAGCTTTCTTT. This codes for CASTLWGGTEAFF.

This clone was counted once. V gene TRBV9 combines with J gene TRBJ2-3, with 10 bases lining up with TRBD1. Germline V CDR1 and CDR2: SGDLS, YYNGEE. The ends lost 7 bases at V and 1 base at J; junction bases unmatched: 18. The CDR3 length is 19 residues. The CDR3 spells CASGHRTFGTGEGTDTQYF. As DNA, the CDR3 is TGTGCCAGCGGGCACCGGACTTTCGGGACAGGGGAAGGCACAGATACGCAGTATTTT.

V is TRBV5-4 and J is TRBJ2-7; unclear D gene. CDR3 length: 14 amino acids. Germline V lookup: CDR1 SGHNT, CDR2 YYREEE (reference sequence). V shed 6 bases and J shed 1 base, with 14 bases lying between them. As DNA, the CDR3 is TGTGCCAGCACGGCCCGTGGAGAATCCTACGAGCAGTACTTC. Its protein product is CASTARGESYEQYF. Looking up the rest from reference TRBV5-4 and TRBJ2-7 gives the full variable domain: ETGVTQSPTHLIKTRGQQVTLRCSSQSGHNTVSWYQQALGQGPQFIFQYYREEENGRGNFPPRFSGLQFPNYSSELNVNALELDDSALYLCASTARGESYEQYFGPGTRLTVT.

As regards this clone: The junction and the germline gene differ at one end; a read error may be behind it. This chain connects TRBV2 to TRBJ1-1; 7 positions match TRBD1. The CDR3 runs 13 residues. In germline, CDR1 is SNHLY, CDR2 FYNNEI. The CDR3 DNA sequence: TGTGCCAGCAGAGAAGACAGGGCGGGGGCAGCTTTCTTT. The encoded protein is CASREDRAGAAFF.

This clone has a single count. This sequence joins TRBV6-4 and TRBJ2-1; the match to TRBD2 covers 9 bases. This CDR3 has 15 residues. With V trimmed by 4 bases and J by 3 bases, 4 bases remained unmatched. Germline CDR1 reads MRHNA; CDR2 reads SNTAGT. CDR3 region: CASSGAAGGYNEQFF. In DNA form, the CDR3 reads TGTGCCAGCAGTGGGGCAGCGGGAGGCTACAATGAGCAGTTCTTC.

The chain combines TRBV28 with TRBJ2-7, with 10 bases lining up with TRBD2. Losses at the gene ends were 5 bases for V and 6 bases for J; bases not matched to a gene: 10. Per the germline V gene, CDR1 is MDHEN and CDR2 is SYDVKM. This CDR3 is 15 amino acids long. CDR3 nucleotides: TGTGCCAGCAGTACTAGACTAGCGGGCTTGTCCGAGCAGTACTTC. Its protein is CASSTRLAGLSEQYF. Combining the CDR3 with reference TRBV28 and TRBJ2-7 gives the whole variable domain DVKVTQSSRYLVKRTGEKVFLECVQDMDHENMFWYRQDPGLGLRLIYFSYDVKMKEKGDIPEGYSVSREKKERFSLILESASTNQTSMYLCASSTRLAGLSEQYFGPGTRLTVT.

This rearrangement joins TRBV7-2 to TRBJ2-7; 8 nucleotides agree with TRBD2. Germline CDR1 reads SGHTA; CDR2 reads FQGNSA. CDR3 length: 16 amino acids. The J segment lost 3 bases and the V segment lost 0 bases, leaving 7 bases of the junction unmatched. The CDR3, as DNA: TGTGCCAGCAGCTTAGCGGCTAGCGGGTTTATCTACGAGCAGTACTTC. It is translated as CASSLAASGFIYEQYF.

The chain combines TRBV4-3 with TRBJ2-2; perhaps TRBD1 as D (6 bases). Trimming pared 3 bases from V and 3 bases from J, leaving 17 bases between. CDR3 length equals 17 residues. Per the germline V gene, CDR1 is LGHNA and CDR2 is YSLEER. CDR3 DNA: TGCGCCAGCAGCCAGGACTCATGGGACAAATACACCGGGGAGCTGTTTTTT. As protein: CASSQDSWDKYTGELFF.

The chain employs TRBV18 and TRBJ2-7, with a weak D call TRBD1 (5 bases). Trimming pared 2 bases from V and 0 bases from J, leaving 8 bases between. This CDR3 comprises 14 residues. CDR1 KGHSH and CDR2 LQKENI come from the germline V gene. CDR3 sequence (DNA): TGTGCCAGCTCACCAACCAGGGCCTCCTACGAGCAGTACTTC. Amino acid sequence: CASSPTRASYEQYF.

This chain links TRBV29-1 with TRBJ2-2, with TRBD2 identical over 9 bases. The germline CDR1 and CDR2 sequences are SQVTM and ANQGSEA. The length of the CDR3 is 14 residues. V shed 4 bases, J shed 7 bases, and the junction held 7 bases outside the gene matches. The CDR3 DNA sequence: TGCAGCGTTGCCGGGACTAGCTTTATCGGGGAGCTGTTTTTT. It yields the protein CSVAGTSFIGELFF.

The genes are TRBV5-8 and TRBJ1-1; tentatively, D is TRBD1 (6 bases). Germline CDR1 and CDR2: SGHTS and YDEGEE. V shed 7 bases and J shed 4 bases, with 23 bases lying between them. The CDR3 runs 16 residues. CDR3 amino acids: CASAGGGLGWGTEAFF. The CDR3 region has the DNA TGTGCCAGCGCGGGAGGGGGACTTGGCTGGGGCACTGAAGCTTTCTTT. Combining the CDR3 with reference TRBV5-8 and TRBJ1-1 gives the whole variable domain EAGVTQSPTHLIKTRGQQATLRCSPISGHTSVYWYQQALGLGLQFLLWYDEGEERNRGNFPPRFSGRQFPNYSSELNVNALELEDSALYLCASAGGGLGWGTEAFFGQGTRLTVV.

CDR3 residues: CASSVGVGNSGANVLTF. DNA for the CDR3: TGTGCCAGCAGCGTAGGGGTCGGAAACTCTGGGGCCAACGTCCTGACTTTC. This chain connects TRBV9 to TRBJ2-6, with D uncertain. The CDR3 has 17 amino acids. The germline V gene encodes CDR1 SGDLS and CDR2 YYNGEE. V was pared by 0 bases and J by 0 bases, with 10 bases between.

The V call is TRBV11-2, the J call TRBJ2-5; no reliable D call. CDR3 size: 13 residues. V was shortened by 1 base and J by 5 bases, with 8 bases between the two germline ends. Looked up from germline, CDR1 is SGHAT and CDR2 is FQNNGV. Here the CDR3 reads CASSLAPEETQYF. In DNA form, the CDR3 reads TGTGCCAGCAGCTTAGCCCCTGAGGAGACCCAGTACTTC.

The chain recombines TRBV28 with TRBJ2-7; D is uncertain. Trimming took off 5 bases at V and 2 bases at J, with 16 bases between the two ends. CDR3 length: 15 residues. The V gene's germline CDR1 is MDHEN and CDR2 SYDVKM. The CDR3 sequence: CASSDEFGLTYEQYF. CDR3 DNA sequence: TGTGCCAGCAGTGACGAGTTCGGCTTAACCTACGAGCAGTACTTC. The variable domain in full, with the rest retrieved from reference TRBV28 and TRBJ2-7, is DVKVTQSSRYLVKRTGEKVFLECVQDMDHENMFWYRQDPGLGLRLIYFSYDVKMKEKGDIPEGYSVSREKKERFSLILESASTNQTSMYLCASSDEFGLTYEQYFGPGTRLTVT.

The chain couples TRBV10-2 to TRBJ2-2, with TRBD1 matching 8 bases. Per the germline V gene, CDR1 is WSHSY and CDR2 is SAAADI. This CDR3 contains 15 residues. V shed 4 bases, J shed 5 bases, and the junction held 6 bases outside the gene matches. Here the CDR3 DNA reads TGCGCCAGCAGTGGAAGACAGGGGCGGACCGGGGAGCTGTTTTTT. It encodes CASSGRQGRTGELFF.

V usage is TRBV7-2 and J usage is TRBJ2-6; D may be TRBD2 (6 bases). The germline V and J ends were trimmed by 2 bases and 0 bases, with 17 bases remaining between them. CDR3 length equals 19 residues. Germline CDR1 is SGHTA and CDR2 is FQGNSA. The CDR3 reads CASSLPHGGPHSGANVLTF. In DNA, the CDR3 is TGTGCCAGCAGCTTACCGCACGGAGGGCCCCACTCTGGGGCCAACGTCCTGACTTTC.

V usage is TRBV10-2 and J usage is TRBJ2-3, with a possible D match to TRBD2 (6 bases). Germline CDR1 is WSHSY and CDR2 is SAAADI. The germline V and J ends were trimmed by 4 bases and 1 base, with 15 bases remaining between them. This CDR3 is built from 16 residues. The CDR3 here is CASSGGLRLRTDTQYF. DNA for the CDR3: TGCGCCAGCAGTGGGGGACTCCGCCTTCGCACAGATACGCAGTATTTT.

The V call is TRBV5-1, the J call TRBJ2-2, with 7 bases fitting TRBD1. The V and J ends lost 4 bases and 8 bases, in that order; junction bases with no gene match: 17. CDR1 is SGHRS, CDR2 YFSETQ, per germline. The CDR3 is 17 residues long. The CDR3 nucleotides read TGCGCCAGCAGCCTACAGACAGGGCGTAGAGATATAGGGGAGCTGTTTTTT. Translating gives CASSLQTGRRDIGELFF. Filled out from reference TRBV5-1 and TRBJ2-2, the complete variable domain reads KAGVTQTPRYLIKTRGQQVTLSCSPISGHRSVSWYQQTPGQGLQFLFEYFSETQRNKGNFPGRFSGRQFSNSRSEMNVSTLELGDSALYLCASSLQTGRRDIGELFFGEGSRLTVL.

The chain combines TRBV9 with TRBJ1-3; 7 positions match TRBD1. Germline V lookup: CDR1 SGDLS, CDR2 YYNGEE. V was clipped by 3 bases and J by 0 bases; unmatched bases: 3. The CDR3 has 15 amino acids. The CDR3 region is CASSEGQFSGNTIYF. Here the CDR3 DNA reads TGTGCCAGCAGCGAGGGACAGTTCTCTGGAAACACCATATATTTT.

Worth noting for this clone: This specimen includes other DNA sequences encoding the same CDR3. In DNA, the CDR3 is TGTGCCAGCAGCCCCTCGGGCACCGGGGAGCTGTTTTTT. Amino acid sequence: CASSPSGTGELFF. The V call is TRBV7-6, the J call TRBJ2-2; D remains ambiguous. Between the trimmed V and J ends, which lost 5 bases and 4 bases, there was a span of 8 bases. This CDR3 has 13 residues. Germline CDR1 and CDR2: SGHVS and FNYEAQ.

The CDR3 bases are TGTGCCAGCAGTGTACAGGGAATGAACACTGAAGCTTTCTTT. It specifies CASSVQGMNTEAFF. The chain links TRBV27 to TRBJ1-1, with a tentative D call TRBD1 (6 bases). The CDR3 spans 14 residues. V shed 5 bases and J shed 0 bases, with 10 bases lying between them. Germline CDR1 is MNHEY and CDR2 is SMNVEV (reference sequence).

The chain uses TRBV15 and TRBJ1-5; D is perhaps TRBD1 (5 bases). Germline V gene lookup returns CDR1 LNHNV and CDR2 YYDKDF (reference sequence). Trimming shortened V by 4 bases and J by 3 bases, and 13 bases separated the two germline ends. The CDR3 totals 15 residues. CDR3 region: CATSMEQGYNQPQHF. CDR3 in DNA: TGTGCCACCAGCATGGAGCAGGGTTACAATCAGCCCCAGCATTTT.

Remarks on this clone: Other DNA sequences in this sample translate to the same CDR3. The CDR3 here is CASSPGLAGGYEQYF. The DNA of the CDR3 is TGTGCCAGCAGCCCAGGACTAGCGGGAGGCTACGAGCAGTACTTC. The chain joins TRBV6-5 to TRBJ2-7; 14 bases fit TRBD2. CDR3 length equals 15 residues. V lost 6 bases and J lost 3; bases outside the gene matches: 4. CDR1 and CDR2 from the germline V gene are MNHEY and SVGAGI.

The J gene is TRBJ2-7, the V gene TRBV6-5; unclear D gene. Trimming left V 5 bases short and J 6 bases short, with 14 bases between. Per germline, CDR1 MNHEY and CDR2 SVGAGI. This CDR3 is built from 13 residues. The DNA for the CDR3 is TGTGCCAGCAGTAAAAGGGCCCCGTCCGAGCAGTACTTC. Translation gives CASSKRAPSEQYF.

The chain carries TRBV9 and TRBJ2-7, with D hard to call. CDR3 length: 14 residues. Trimming pared 0 bases from V and 2 bases from J, leaving 9 bases between. CDR1 and CDR2 from the germline V gene are SGDLS and YYNGEE. The CDR3 region is CASSVVAFPYEQYF. In DNA form, the CDR3 reads TGTGCCAGCAGCGTAGTGGCGTTCCCCTACGAGCAGTACTTC.

The chain employs TRBV11-2 and TRBJ1-2; no reliable D call. Germline CDR1 reads SGHAT; CDR2 reads FQNNGV. V was pared by 1 base and J by 7 bases, with 10 bases between. This CDR3 has 13 residues. The CDR3 DNA is TGTGCCAGCAGCTTAGGGGCACGGGGTGGCTACACCTTC. Translated, it gives CASSLGARGGYTF.

DNA for the CDR3: TGTGCCAGCAGTGAACAGGGGACCACCGGGGAGCTGTTTTTT. Protein: CASSEQGTTGELFF. This sequence joins TRBV2 and TRBJ2-2; D possibly corresponds to TRBD1 (6 bases). The germline V gene encodes CDR1 SNHLY and CDR2 FYNNEI. This CDR3 is built from 14 residues. Trimming stripped 2 bases from V and 4 bases from J, with 8 bases between. Complete variable domain (other parts from reference TRBV2 and TRBJ2-2): EPEVTQTPSHQVTQMGQEVILRCVPISNHLYFYWYRQILGQKVEFLVSFYNNEISEKSEIFDDQFSVERPDGSNFTLKIRSTKLEDSAMYFCASSEQGTTGELFFGEGSRLTVL.

This chain connects TRBV6-5 to TRBJ2-2; 10 bases map to TRBD1. The germline gives CDR1 MNHEY, CDR2 SVGAGI. Losses at the gene ends were 0 bases for V and 5 bases for J; bases not matched to a gene: 3. This CDR3 contains 16 residues. The DNA of the CDR3 is TGTGCCAGCAGTTACTCGGGGACAGGGGAAACCGGGGAGCTGTTTTTT. It is translated as CASSYSGTGETGELFF.

This chain connects TRBV18 to TRBJ2-6; D ambiguous. Deletions cut 2 bases from V and 0 bases from J, with 5 bases between. Germline V lookup: CDR1 KGHSH, CDR2 LQKENI. The CDR3 loop spans 15 amino acids. The CDR3 DNA sequence: TGTGCCAGCTCACCAGTGAACTCTGGGGCCAACGTCCTGACTTTC. Translation: CASSPVNSGANVLTF.

The rearrangement links TRBV6-1 to TRBJ2-7; TRBD1 matches at 8 bases. This CDR3 is 15 amino acids long. V lost 3 bases, J lost 2 bases, and 6 bases stayed unmatched. Germline V gene lookup returns CDR1 MNHNS and CDR2 SASEGT. In DNA, the CDR3 is TGTGCCAGCAGTGACGGACAGGGTCTTACCTACGAGCAGTACTTC. Translation: CASSDGQGLTYEQYF.